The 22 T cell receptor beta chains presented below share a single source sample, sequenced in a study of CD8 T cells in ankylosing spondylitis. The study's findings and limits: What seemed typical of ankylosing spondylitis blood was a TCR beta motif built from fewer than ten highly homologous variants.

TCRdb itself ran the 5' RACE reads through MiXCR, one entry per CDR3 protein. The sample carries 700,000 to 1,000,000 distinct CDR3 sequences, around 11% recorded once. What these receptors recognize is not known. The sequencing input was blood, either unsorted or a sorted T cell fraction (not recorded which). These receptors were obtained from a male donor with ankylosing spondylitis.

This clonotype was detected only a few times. CDR3 sequence reads: CASSLSQVQETQYF. The CDR3 nucleotides read TGCGCCAGCAGCTTGTCACAGGTCCAAGAGACCCAGTACTTC. The gene calls are TRBV5-1 and TRBJ2-5, with D maybe TRBD1 (5 bases). V was shortened by 1 base and J by 1 base, with 8 bases between the two germline ends. The CDR3 is 14 amino acids. Germline V CDR1 and CDR2: SGHRS, YFSETQ.

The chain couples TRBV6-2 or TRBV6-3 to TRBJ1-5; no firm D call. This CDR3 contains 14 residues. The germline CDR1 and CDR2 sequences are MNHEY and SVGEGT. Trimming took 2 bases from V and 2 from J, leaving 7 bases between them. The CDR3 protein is CASSYGSGNQPQHF. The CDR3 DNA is TGTGCCAGCAGTTACGGGTCCGGCAATCAGCCCCAGCATTTT.

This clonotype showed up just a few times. In DNA, the CDR3 is TGTGCCATCAGTGAGTATAGGGGAAGCTCCTACGAGCAGTACTTC. It yields the protein CAISEYRGSSYEQYF. The chain combines TRBV10-3 with TRBJ2-7, with D maybe TRBD1 (5 bases). The CDR3 length is 15 residues. Germline lookup yields CDR1 ENHRY and CDR2 SYGVKD. V was cut by 1 base and J by 0 bases, with 10 bases left in between.

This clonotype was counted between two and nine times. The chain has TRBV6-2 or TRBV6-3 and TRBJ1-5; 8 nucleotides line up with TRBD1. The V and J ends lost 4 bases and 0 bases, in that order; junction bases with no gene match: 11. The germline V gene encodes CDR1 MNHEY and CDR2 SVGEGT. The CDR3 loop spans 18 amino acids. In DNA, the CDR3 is TGTGCCAGCAGTTCCGTACGACAGGGGTTATATAGCAATCAGCCCCAGCATTTT. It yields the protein CASSSVRQGLYSNQPQHF.

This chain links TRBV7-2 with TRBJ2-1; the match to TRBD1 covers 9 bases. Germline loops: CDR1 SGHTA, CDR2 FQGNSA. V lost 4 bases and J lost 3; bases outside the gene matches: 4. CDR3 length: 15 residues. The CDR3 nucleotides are TGTGCCAGCAGCTCGCGGGACAGGGACTACAATGAGCAGTTCTTC. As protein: CASSSRDRDYNEQFF.

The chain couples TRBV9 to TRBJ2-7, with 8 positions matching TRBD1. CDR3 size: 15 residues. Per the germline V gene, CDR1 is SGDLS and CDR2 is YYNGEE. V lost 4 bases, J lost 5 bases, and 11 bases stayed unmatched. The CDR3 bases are TGTGCCAGCAGCAGGCAGGGGGCACGGGACGACGAGCAGTACTTC. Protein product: CASSRQGARDDEQYF.

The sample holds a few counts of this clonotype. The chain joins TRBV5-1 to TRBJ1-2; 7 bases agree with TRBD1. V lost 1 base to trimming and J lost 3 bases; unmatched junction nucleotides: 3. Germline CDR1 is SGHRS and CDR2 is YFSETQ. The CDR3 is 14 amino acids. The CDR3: CASSLYQGDYGYTF. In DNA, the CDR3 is TGCGCCAGCAGCTTGTACCAGGGGGACTATGGCTACACCTTC.

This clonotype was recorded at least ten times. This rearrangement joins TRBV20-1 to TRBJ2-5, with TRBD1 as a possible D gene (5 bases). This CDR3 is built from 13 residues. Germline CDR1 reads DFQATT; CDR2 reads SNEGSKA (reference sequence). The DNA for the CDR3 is TGCAGGGCCCCAGGGTTTGGCCAAGAGACCCAGTACTTC. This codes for CRAPGFGQETQYF.

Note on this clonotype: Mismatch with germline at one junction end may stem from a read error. The CDR3 region is CASSAAGDF. CDR3 DNA: TGTGCCAGCAGTGCAGCAGGTGACTTC. The rearrangement links TRBV25-1 to TRBJ1-2, with no clear D. This CDR3 is 9 amino acids long. Germline V gene lookup returns CDR1 MGHDK and CDR2 SYGVNS.

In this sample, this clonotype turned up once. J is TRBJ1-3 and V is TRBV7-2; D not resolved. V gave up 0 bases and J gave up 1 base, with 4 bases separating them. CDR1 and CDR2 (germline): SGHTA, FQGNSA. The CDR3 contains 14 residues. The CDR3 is CASSLAESGNTIYF. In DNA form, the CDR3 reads TGTGCCAGCAGCTTAGCAGAGTCTGGAAACACCATATATTTT. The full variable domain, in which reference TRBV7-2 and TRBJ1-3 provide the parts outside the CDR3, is GAGVSQSPSNKVTEKGKDVELRCDPISGHTALYWYRQSLGQGLEFLIYFQGNSAPDKSGLPSDRFSAERTGGSVSTLTIQRTQQEDSAVYLCASSLAESGNTIYFGEGSWLTVV.

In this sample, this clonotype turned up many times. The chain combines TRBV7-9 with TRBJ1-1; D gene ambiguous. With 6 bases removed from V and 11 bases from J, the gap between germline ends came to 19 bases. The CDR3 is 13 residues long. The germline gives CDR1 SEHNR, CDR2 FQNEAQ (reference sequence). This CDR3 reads CASSFRGDNIAFF. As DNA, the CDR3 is TGTGCCAGCAGTTTCCGCGGTGACAATATCGCTTTCTTT.

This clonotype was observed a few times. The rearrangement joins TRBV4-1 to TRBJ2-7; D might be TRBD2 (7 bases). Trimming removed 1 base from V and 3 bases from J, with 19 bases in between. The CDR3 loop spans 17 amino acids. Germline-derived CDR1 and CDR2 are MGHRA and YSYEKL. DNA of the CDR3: TGCGCCAGCAGCCAAGTGGGGGGCGGGAGAGTAGTCTACGAGCAGTACTTC. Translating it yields CASSQVGGGRVVYEQYF.

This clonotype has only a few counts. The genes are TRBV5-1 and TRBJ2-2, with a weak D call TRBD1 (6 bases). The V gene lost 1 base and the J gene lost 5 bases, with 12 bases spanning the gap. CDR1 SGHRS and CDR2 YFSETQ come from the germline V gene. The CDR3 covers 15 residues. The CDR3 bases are TGCGCCAGCAGCTTGTTGCAGGGGCTGACCGGGGAGCTGTTTTTT. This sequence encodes CASSLLQGLTGELFF.

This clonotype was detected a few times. CDR3 in DNA: TGTGCCAGCAGTCGGCGTGTCGGGAGGTCCTTTACCGAGCAGTACTTC. It is translated as CASSRRVGRSFTEQYF. This chain links TRBV6-1 with TRBJ2-7; 7 bases match TRBD2. The CDR3 covers 16 residues. From germline, CDR1 is MNHNS and CDR2 SASEGT. The ends lost 5 bases at V and 6 bases at J; junction bases unmatched: 16.

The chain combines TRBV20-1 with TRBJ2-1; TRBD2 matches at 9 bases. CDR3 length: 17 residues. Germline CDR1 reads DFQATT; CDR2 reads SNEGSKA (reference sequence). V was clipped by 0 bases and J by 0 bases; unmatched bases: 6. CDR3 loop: CSARDPTSGASYNEQFF. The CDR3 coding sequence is TGCAGTGCTAGAGATCCGACTAGCGGCGCCTCCTACAATGAGCAGTTCTTC.

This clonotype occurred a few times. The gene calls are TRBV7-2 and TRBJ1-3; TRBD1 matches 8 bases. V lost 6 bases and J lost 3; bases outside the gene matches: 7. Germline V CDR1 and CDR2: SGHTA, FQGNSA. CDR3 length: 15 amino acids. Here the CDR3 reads CASSFQGAYGNTIYF. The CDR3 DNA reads TGTGCCAGCAGTTTTCAGGGGGCTTATGGAAACACCATATATTTT.

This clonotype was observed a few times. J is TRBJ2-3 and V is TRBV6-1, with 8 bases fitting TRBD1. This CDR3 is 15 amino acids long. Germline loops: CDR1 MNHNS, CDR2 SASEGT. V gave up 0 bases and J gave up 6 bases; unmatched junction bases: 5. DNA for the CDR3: TGTGCCAGCAGTGAAGCACAGGGGGTGTGGGATACGCAGTATTTT. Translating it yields CASSEAQGVWDTQYF.

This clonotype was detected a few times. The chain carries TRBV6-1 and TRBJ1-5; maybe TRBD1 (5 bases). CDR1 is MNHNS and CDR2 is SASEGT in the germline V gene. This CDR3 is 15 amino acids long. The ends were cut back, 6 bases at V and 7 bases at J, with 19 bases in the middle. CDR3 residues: CASRPQWGGRQPQHF. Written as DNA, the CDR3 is TGTGCCAGCAGACCCCAATGGGGCGGGAGGCAGCCCCAGCATTTT.

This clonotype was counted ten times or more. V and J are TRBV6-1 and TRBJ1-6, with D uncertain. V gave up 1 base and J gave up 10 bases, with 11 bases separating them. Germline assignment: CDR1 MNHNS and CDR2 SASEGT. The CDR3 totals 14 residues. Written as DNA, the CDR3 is TGTGCCAGCAGTGAAGTGACGCCTTTCTCACCCCTCCACTTT. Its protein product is CASSEVTPFSPLHF.

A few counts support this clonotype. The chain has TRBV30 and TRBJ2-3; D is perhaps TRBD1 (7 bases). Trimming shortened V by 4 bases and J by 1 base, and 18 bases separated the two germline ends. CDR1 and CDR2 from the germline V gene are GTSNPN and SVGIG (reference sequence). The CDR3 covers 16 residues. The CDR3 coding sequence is TGTGCCTGGATCCCAGGGGGGCTGACTGGCACAGATACGCAGTATTTT. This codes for CAWIPGGLTGTDTQYF. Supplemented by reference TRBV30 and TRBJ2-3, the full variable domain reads SQTIHQWPATLVQPVGSPLSLECTVEGTSNPNLYWYRQAAGRGLQLLFYSVGIGQISSEVPQNLSASRPQDRQFILSSKKLLLSDSGFYLCAWIPGGLTGTDTQYFGPGTRLTVL.

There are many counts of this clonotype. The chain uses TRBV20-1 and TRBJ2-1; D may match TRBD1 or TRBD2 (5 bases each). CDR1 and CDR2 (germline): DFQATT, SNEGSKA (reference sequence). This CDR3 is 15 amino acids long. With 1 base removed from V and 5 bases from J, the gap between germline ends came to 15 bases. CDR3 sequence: CSARVRGGRNNEQFF. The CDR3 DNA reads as TGCAGTGCTAGAGTTAGGGGCGGGCGAAACAATGAGCAGTTCTTC.

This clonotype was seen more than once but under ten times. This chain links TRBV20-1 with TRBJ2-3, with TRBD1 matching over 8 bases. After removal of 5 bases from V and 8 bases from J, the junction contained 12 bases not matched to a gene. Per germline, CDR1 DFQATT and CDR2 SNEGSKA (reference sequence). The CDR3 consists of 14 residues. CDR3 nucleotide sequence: TGCAGTGCTCCTCAGGGGGCGGGTTATCGTACGCAGTATTTT. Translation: CSAPQGAGYRTQYF.